This T cell receptor (beta chain) is from a study of Graves' ophthalmopathy and Graves' hyperthyroidism. V gave up 1 base and J gave up 3 bases, with 13 bases separating them. CDR3 length equals 15 residues. The sequenced template was RNA, covering the TCR beta CDR3 region. An opening RT-PCR round employed HTBI primers and preceded a second-round multiplex PCR. TCRdb analysed the multiplex PCR reads with MiXCR anew, one entry per CDR3 protein. The sample lists around 660,000 distinct CDR3 sequences; about 38% were seen once. This clonotype has at least ten counts. The receptor's source is an adult man with Graves' ophthalmopathy. The material sequenced was peripheral blood. The V and J genes are TRBV12-3 or TRBV12-4 and TRBJ2-7, with unresolved D. CDR3 coding DNA: TGTGCCAGCAGTTTAGGAGCAGTCACAAGCTACGAGCAGTACTTC. This codes for CASSLGAVTSYEQYF.